This TCR beta chain was identified during a study of human T cells and chemical hapten exposure (dated by TCRdb to the early 2020s). A note on the overall study: For sensitization, 2% DPC in acetone was applied to a roughly 2 cm by roughly 2 cm area of upper inner arm skin. Libraries were combined into a pool for sequencing, and differences in TCR yield between samples came mainly from small differences in library volumes within the pool. In alopecia patients, the study followed how the peripheral blood TCR repertoire changed in vivo over primary and secondary sensitization to diphenylcyclopropenone (DPC), a hapten. Patch testing was performed on the upper back with Finn chambers containing 0.01% DPC, and the patch tests were scored after 6 days according to International Contact Dermatitis Research Group standards. Blood for TCR sequencing was provided by twenty-nine alopecia patients at one to four time points (pre-sensitization, 2, 6 and 24 weeks). Blood samples were taken from patients before sensitization (week 0) and then at 2, 6 and about 24 weeks after DPC sensitization. Most of the patients in the cohort were female, and the cohort covered alopecia areata with under or over 50% scalp involvement, alopecia totalis and alopecia universalis. Patients additionally received weekly therapeutic DPC doses to the scalp throughout the approximately 22-week study period.

Library prep was done by RACE. This sample was sequenced with a NextSeq 500. During library preparation, unique molecular identifiers were attached to individual cDNA molecules so that TCRs could be counted in a quantitative, reproducible way. For every blood RNA sample, sequencing covered both the TCR alpha and TCR beta chains. For the original study's pipeline: A median of approximately 96,000 TCRs per sample was observed, with a range of roughly 20,000 to 700,000. V, J and CDR3 annotation of the TCR reads was carried out using the Decombinator software suite. Every sample was subsampled to the same number of TCRs (28,000) for the PS versus PT1 abundance plots. Expanded TCRs were defined as absent before sensitization and observed at least eight times at the 2-week time point. The raw public data were reprocessed by TCRdb itself: fastp quality trimming at Q25, MiXCR clonotype calling, in-frame beta chains only. Under each unique CDR3 protein, matching rows form one entry showing the most common genes and DNA. The V and J calls were determined by TCRdb, not by the authors. The sample records approximately 350,000 distinct CDR3 sequences, around 7% of which are singletons. Less than 10% of the sample is held by the ten biggest clonotypes.

Beyond this particular receptor, the publication reports: After repeated subsampling, the strength of the expansion versus patch-test correlation and the threshold at which it became significant changed. All patients had alopecia, a presumed autoimmune disease, so their immune response might differ from that of healthy individuals. Patch test score was positively correlated with the number of PT1 expanded TCRs, with significance at thresholds 8, 16 and 32 but not at 4. Significantly more large CDR3 similarity clusters were formed by expanded TCRs than by pre-sensitization or healthy control sets, consistent with antigen-driven responses. DPC sensitization did not change how many TCRs were above 1 in 1000 frequency, and no evidence was found of alterations in global repertoire structure.

As to this clonotype: Its antigen is unknown. Base qualities are not provided; no much larger clone lies one nucleotide away.

Trimming takes 1 base from V and 6 bases from J, and the germline ends sit 15 bases apart. From cysteine to phenylalanine, the CDR3 is 15 amino acids long. Only the CDR3 region is kept as DNA, spanning 45 bases read in frame from base 1. Based on the germline V gene (reference sequence), the CDR1 and CDR2 sequences are LGHDT and YNNKEL. Interpreted using the paper, the time point label stands for: patch test 1, 2 weeks after DPC sensitization. What this sample's treatment or condition label stands for: therapeutic diphenylcyclopropenone sensitization with weekly scalp DPC. At every patch-test visit, the blood draw took place before the patch test was put on. Patients were considered eligible if aged 18 to 70, diagnosed with alopecia and deemed suitable for DPC therapy, and patients were excluded if pregnant. Total RNA was isolated from unfractionated whole blood collected in Tempus Blood RNA tubes.

This TCR derives from a young woman with alopecia areata. Some clones in this sample may be carry-over from other donors' samples. Recombination connected TRBV3-1 to TRBJ1-2; no D segment can be confidently identified. The input for sequencing was whole blood, taken in connection with sensitization to the hapten diphenylcyclopropenone (DPC). The CDR3 loop reads CASSQVFGAGNGYTF. In nucleotide form, the sequence is TGTGCCAGCAGCCAAGTCTTTGGCGCCGGGAATGGCTACACCTTC.